The 7 T cell receptor beta chains below come from one sample, sequenced in a study of CD8 T cells in Susac syndrome. RNA was extracted with the RNeasy kit, and a quantity of about 0.45 to 1 ug was reverse transcribed using random hexamers. TCRdb re-called the immunoSEQ multiplex PCR reads with MiXCR, one entry per CDR3 protein. The data hold some 200,000 distinct CDR3 sequences, with roughly 90% observed a single time. The specimen sequenced was CD4+ T cells from PBMCs. The receptors shown here come from a human donor with Susac syndrome.

The V gene is TRBV20-1, the J gene TRBJ2-7, with TRBD2 matching 10 bases. The CDR3 is made up of 13 amino acids. Trimming took 6 bases from V and 2 from J; bases not matched to a gene: 4. Germline values: CDR1 DFQATT, CDR2 SNEGSKA (reference sequence). This CDR3 is CSATSGTPYEQYF. The CDR3 nucleotides read TGCAGTGCAACTAGCGGGACCCCCTACGAGCAGTACTTC.

The chain recombines TRBV5-4 with TRBJ2-1, with 7 positions matching TRBD1. V lost 0 bases to trimming and J lost 8 bases; unmatched junction nucleotides: 5. This CDR3 contains 14 residues. CDR1 is SGHNT and CDR2 is YYREEE in the germline V gene (reference sequence). The CDR3 reads CASSLGQGVDEQFF. In nucleotides, the CDR3 is TGTGCCAGCAGCTTGGGACAGGGTGTGGATGAGCAGTTCTTC.

This clonotype turned up a few times. The CDR3 region has the DNA TGTGCCAGCAGTTACGTAAGACAGGGGGCATGGGAGCAGTTCTTC. It translates to CASSYVRQGAWEQFF. The J gene is TRBJ2-1, the V gene TRBV6-2 or TRBV6-3; 10 bases are shared with TRBD1. Germline V gives CDR1 MNHEY, CDR2 SVGEGT. The CDR3 is 15 amino acids. V lost 2 bases, J lost 10 bases, and 8 bases stayed unmatched.

The chain recombines TRBV28 with TRBJ2-3; D might be TRBD2 (6 bases). V lost 4 bases, J lost 5 bases, and 16 bases lay in between. The CDR3 is 15 amino acids. CDR1 is MDHEN, CDR2 SYDVKM, per germline. CDR3 region: CASSSDGGAVDTQYF. The CDR3 DNA is TGTGCCAGCAGTTCAGACGGAGGGGCCGTAGATACGCAGTATTTT.

J is TRBJ1-6 and V is TRBV3-1, with 9 bases lining up with TRBD1. This CDR3 region has 14 residues. V lost 6 bases to trimming and J lost 11 bases; unmatched junction nucleotides: 8. The germline CDR1 and CDR2 sequences are LGHDT and YNNKEL (reference sequence). CDR3 amino acids: CASRTGTGITPLHF. In nucleotides, the CDR3 is TGTGCCAGCAGGACCGGGACAGGGATTACACCCCTCCACTTT.

The chain joins TRBV20-1 to TRBJ2-3; D uncertain. Germline CDR1 is DFQATT and CDR2 is SNEGSKA (reference sequence). Trimming stripped 3 bases from V and 2 bases from J, with 6 bases between. The CDR3 has 12 amino acids. The CDR3 coding sequence is TGCAGTGCTAGCGACCACACAGATACGCAGTATTTT. Translated, it gives CSASDHTDTQYF.

The V gene is TRBV20-1, the J gene TRBJ2-2; TRBD2 aligns across 8 bases. This CDR3 has 17 residues. Germline-derived CDR1 and CDR2 are DFQATT and SNEGSKA (reference sequence). Trimming at V came to 2 bases and at J to 1 base, leaving 9 bases not matched to a gene. The chain's CDR3 is CSARSPRGAWNTGELFF. In DNA, the CDR3 is TGCAGTGCTAGATCCCCGCGGGGGGCATGGAACACCGGGGAGCTGTTTTTT.